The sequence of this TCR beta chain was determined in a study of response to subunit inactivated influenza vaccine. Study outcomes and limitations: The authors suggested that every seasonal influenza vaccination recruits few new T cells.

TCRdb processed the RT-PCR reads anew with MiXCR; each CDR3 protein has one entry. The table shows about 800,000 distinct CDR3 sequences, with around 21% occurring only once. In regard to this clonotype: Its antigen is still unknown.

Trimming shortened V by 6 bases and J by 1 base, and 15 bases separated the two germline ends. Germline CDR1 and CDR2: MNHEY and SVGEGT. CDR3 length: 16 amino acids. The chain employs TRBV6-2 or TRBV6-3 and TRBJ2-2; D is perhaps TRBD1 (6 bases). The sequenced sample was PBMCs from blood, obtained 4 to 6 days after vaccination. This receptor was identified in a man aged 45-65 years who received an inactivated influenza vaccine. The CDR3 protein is CASRAFGGQNTGELFF. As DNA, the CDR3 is TGTGCCAGCAGGGCCTTTGGGGGACAGAACACCGGGGAGCTGTTTTTT.